Each of the 32 T cell receptor beta chains below was sequenced from the same sample in a study of PD-1 blockade in classical Hodgkin lymphoma. Time point given: cycle 4 day 1 (C4D1), after six to seven weeks of nivolumab. Relapse was seen in all patients after autologous stem cell transplantation, and brentuximab vedotin exposure was variable. Sequencing was performed with immunoSEQ multiplex PCR; in TCRdb, only in-frame clones are kept and a portion is missing. The sample records about 50,000 clones, approximately 72% being singletons. Here the sequenced sample was peripheral blood mononuclear cells (PBMCs), taken before the fourth cycle of nivolumab. Receptors were obtained from a human donor with classical Hodgkin lymphoma.

In this sample, this clone turned up once. V usage is TRBV9 and J usage is TRBJ2-2, with D tentatively TRBD2 (5 bases). CDR3 size: 15 residues. The germline V gene has CDR1 SGDLS and CDR2 YYNGEE. V was pared by 3 bases and J by 6 bases, with 15 bases between. CDR3 protein: CASSASQGRAGELFF. The DNA for the CDR3 is TGTGCCAGCAGCGCCTCGCAAGGGAGAGCCGGGGAGCTGTTTTTT.

The rearrangement joins TRBV27 to TRBJ1-5; maybe TRBD1 (5 bases). Per germline, CDR1 MNHEY and CDR2 SMNVEV (reference sequence). Trimming shortened V by 10 bases and J by 2 bases, and 15 bases separated the two germline ends. This CDR3 is built from 14 residues. The CDR3 DNA sequence: TGTGCCACTCGCAGGGTATCCGGCAATCAGCCCCAGCATTTT. This sequence encodes CATRRVSGNQPQHF.

This clone was recorded a few times. The gene calls are TRBV7-9 and TRBJ2-7; no reliable D call. V lost 0 bases, J lost 3 bases, and 6 bases lay in between. CDR1 and CDR2 from the germline V gene are SEHNR and FQNEAQ (reference sequence). The CDR3 extends over 13 amino acids. CDR3 region: CASSLAHNYEQYF. The CDR3 DNA is TGTGCCAGCAGCTTAGCGCATAACTACGAGCAGTACTTC.

The gene calls are TRBV19 and TRBJ2-7, with 8 bases matching TRBD1. The CDR3 loop spans 13 amino acids. After removal of 3 bases from V and 3 bases from J, the junction contained 1 base not matched to a gene. In germline, CDR1 is LNHDA, CDR2 SQIVND (reference sequence). The CDR3 DNA follows: TGTGCCAGTAGTATGGACAGGGACTACGAGCAGTACTTC. Protein sequence: CASSMDRDYEQYF. Supplemented by reference TRBV19 and TRBJ2-7, the full variable domain reads DGGITQSPKYLFRKEGQNVTLSCEQNLNHDAMYWYRQDPGQGLRLIYYSQIVNDFQKGDIAEGYSVSREKKESFPLTVTSAQKNPTAFYLCASSMDRDYEQYFGPGTRLTVT.

The chain joins TRBV2 to TRBJ2-7, with 8 bases matching TRBD1. V lost 1 base to trimming and J lost 6 bases; unmatched junction nucleotides: 2. CDR3 size: 13 residues. Germline values: CDR1 SNHLY, CDR2 FYNNEI. The chain's CDR3 is CASSEGTGREQYF. Written as DNA, the CDR3 is TGTGCCAGCAGTGAAGGGACAGGGCGCGAGCAGTACTTC.

This clone showed up just a few times. The CDR3 DNA sequence: TGTGCCAGTAGTCCCGAACGGGGGCGAGGTGGCTACACCTTC. It specifies CASSPERGRGGYTF. The J gene is TRBJ1-2, the V gene TRBV19, with a tentative D call TRBD1 (6 bases). Germline V gene lookup returns CDR1 LNHDA and CDR2 SQIVND (reference sequence). The CDR3 consists of 14 residues. V lost 5 bases to trimming and J lost 7 bases, with 17 bases between them.

J is TRBJ2-7 and V is TRBV5-1; a possible D gene is TRBD2 (6 bases). Trimming shortened V by 5 bases and J by 0 bases, and 15 bases separated the two germline ends. Germline V CDR1 and CDR2: SGHRS, YFSETQ. The CDR3 covers 15 residues. For the CDR3, the DNA is TGCGCCAGCAGTCTGGGACTTGCCAACTCCTACGAGCAGTACTTC. This gives the protein CASSLGLANSYEQYF.

The rearrangement joins TRBV11-2 to TRBJ2-5; the D gene is possibly TRBD2 (6 bases). Between the trimmed V and J ends, which lost 5 bases and 1 base, there was a span of 11 bases. Germline V gene lookup returns CDR1 SGHAT and CDR2 FQNNGV. This CDR3 contains 14 residues. The CDR3 reads CASSPRRGQETQYF. In DNA form, the CDR3 reads TGTGCCAGCAGCCCCCGGAGGGGCCAAGAGACCCAGTACTTC.

The CDR3 DNA follows: TGTGCCAGCAGTCTCCGGGGCTACGAGCAGTACTTC. Translation: CASSLRGYEQYF. The chain recombines TRBV28 with TRBJ2-7; D is possibly TRBD2 (5 bases). The CDR3 totals 12 residues. Trimming stripped 5 bases from V and 3 bases from J, with 8 bases between. CDR1 MDHEN and CDR2 SYDVKM come from the germline V gene. Drawing the rest from reference TRBV28 and TRBJ2-7, the complete variable domain is DVKVTQSSRYLVKRTGEKVFLECVQDMDHENMFWYRQDPGLGLRLIYFSYDVKMKEKGDIPEGYSVSREKKERFSLILESASTNQTSMYLCASSLRGYEQYFGPGTRLTVT.

This sequence joins TRBV15 and TRBJ2-7; D ambiguous. The germline V gene has CDR1 LNHNV and CDR2 YYDKDF (reference sequence). The V and J ends lost 0 bases and 1 base respectively, with 13 bases between them. The CDR3 contains 16 residues. The CDR3 sequence: CATSREGARSSYEQYF. For the CDR3, the DNA is TGTGCCACCAGCAGAGAAGGAGCTAGATCGTCCTACGAGCAGTACTTC.

The genes are TRBV21-1 and TRBJ2-7; no DNA check was done on the table's D call, TRBD1. TRBV21-1 is deemed a pseudogene. The CDR3 consists of 15 residues. The CDR3 DNA sequence: TGTGCCAGCAGCAAAGCTGGAGGGACAGCCTACGAGCAGTACTTC. Its translation: CASSKAGGTAYEQYF.

This sequence joins TRBV7-8 and TRBJ1-4, with no clear D. Germline CDR1 reads SGHVS; CDR2 reads FQNEAQ. V lost 5 bases and J 5 bases, leaving 15 bases between the germline ends. This CDR3 has 15 amino acids. In DNA form, the CDR3 reads TGTGCCAGCAGCCTCCGCAGGAACCCGAATGAAAAACTGTTTTTT. It codes for CASSLRRNPNEKLFF. The full variable domain, completed using reference TRBV7-8 and TRBJ1-4, is GAGVSQSPRYKVAKRGQDVALRCDPISGHVSLFWYQQALGQGPEFLTYFQNEAQLDKSGLPSDRFFAERPEGSVSTLKIQRTQQEDSAVYLCASSLRRNPNEKLFFGSGTQLSVL.

V is TRBV28 and J is TRBJ2-1; 11 nucleotides agree with TRBD2. The CDR3 loop spans 15 amino acids. Germline lookup yields CDR1 MDHEN and CDR2 SYDVKM. V was clipped by 6 bases and J by 8 bases; unmatched bases: 9. CDR3: CASSSLAGDRHEQFF. The CDR3 coding sequence is TGTGCCAGCAGCTCACTAGCGGGAGATAGACATGAGCAGTTCTTC. Full variable domain (outside the CDR3, taken from reference TRBV28 and TRBJ2-1): DVKVTQSSRYLVKRTGEKVFLECVQDMDHENMFWYRQDPGLGLRLIYFSYDVKMKEKGDIPEGYSVSREKKERFSLILESASTNQTSMYLCASSSLAGDRHEQFFGPGTRLTVL.

The chain joins TRBV7-2 to TRBJ1-1, with no clear D. Germline V lookup: CDR1 SGHTA, CDR2 FQGNSA. V dropped 3 bases and J dropped 8 bases, with 16 bases sitting between them. This CDR3 region has 14 residues. The CDR3 DNA follows: TGTGCCAGCAGCTTCGGGTTCCGGGAAATCGAAGCTTTCTTT. Translation gives CASSFGFREIEAFF.

Written as DNA, the CDR3 is TGTGCCATCAGTGAGTCGCCCGGACAGGGGTCAGAGACCCAGTACTTC. Translation: CAISESPGQGSETQYF. The gene calls are TRBV10-3 and TRBJ2-5; 9 bases match TRBD1. The germline V gene has CDR1 ENHRY and CDR2 SYGVKD. The CDR3 is 16 amino acids. The V gene end was trimmed by 0 bases and the J gene end by 4 bases; junction bases not matched to a gene: 6.

This clone is termed medium-sized. The J gene is TRBJ2-7, the V gene TRBV28; D possibly corresponds to TRBD1 (5 bases). The CDR3 consists of 13 residues. Germline V gene data show CDR1 as MDHEN and CDR2 as SYDVKM. Trimming left V 5 bases short and J 5 bases short, with 13 bases between. The CDR3 DNA reads TGTGCCAGCAGTAACCTCCAGGGTGACGAGCAGTACTTC. This translates into CASSNLQGDEQYF.

This clone occurred a few times. The chain has TRBV29-1 and TRBJ2-5; 7 nucleotides line up with TRBD2. This CDR3 has 14 residues. V gave up 7 bases and J gave up 0 bases; unmatched junction bases: 8. Germline CDR1 is SQVTM and CDR2 is ANQGSEA. The CDR3 reads CSASGTSNQETQYF. The CDR3 DNA reads TGCAGCGCCAGCGGGACGTCGAACCAAGAGACCCAGTACTTC.

The V call is TRBV2, the J call TRBJ2-3, with a weak D call TRBD2 (6 bases). The V gene lost 4 bases and the J gene lost 6 bases, with 14 bases spanning the gap. CDR3 size: 14 residues. The germline gives CDR1 SNHLY, CDR2 FYNNEI. CDR3 protein: CASSGGELGDTQYF. The CDR3 DNA follows: TGTGCCAGCAGTGGGGGGGAGCTAGGCGATACGCAGTATTTT. The variable domain in full, with the rest retrieved from reference TRBV2 and TRBJ2-3, is EPEVTQTPSHQVTQMGQEVILRCVPISNHLYFYWYRQILGQKVEFLVSFYNNEISEKSEIFDDQFSVERPDGSNFTLKIRSTKLEDSAMYFCASSGGELGDTQYFGPGTRLTVL.

The genes are TRBV4-1 and TRBJ2-7; TRBD2 aligns across 13 bases. Germline V gene sequence: CDR1 MGHRA, CDR2 YSYEKL. There are 18 residues in the CDR3. The J segment lost 5 bases and the V segment lost 0 bases, leaving 10 bases of the junction unmatched. CDR3 nucleotides: TGCGCCAGCAGCCAAGATCTATTTGGACTAGCGGGAGAGAACGAGCAGTACTTC. Translated: CASSQDLFGLAGENEQYF.

J is TRBJ2-7 and V is TRBV2; 9 nucleotides line up with TRBD2. The V segment lost 1 base and the J segment 4 bases; nucleotides outside the gene matches: 5. Germline CDR1 and CDR2: SNHLY and FYNNEI. This CDR3 comprises 15 residues. CDR3 DNA: TGTGCCAGCAGTGAAGGGGTGCGGGAGGGTTACGAGCAGTACTTC. Its translation: CASSEGVREGYEQYF.

CDR3: CASSLVRGSGNTIYF. CDR3 in DNA: TGTGCCAGCAGCTTAGTCAGGGGCTCTGGAAACACCATATATTTT. The chain has TRBV11-2 and TRBJ1-3; perhaps TRBD1 as D (6 bases). Germline assignment: CDR1 SGHAT and CDR2 FQNNGV. The CDR3 covers 15 residues. Trimming removed 1 base from V and 0 bases from J, with 7 bases in between. Drawing the rest from reference TRBV11-2 and TRBJ1-3, the complete variable domain is EAGVAQSPRYKIIEKRQSVAFWCNPISGHATLYWYQQILGQGPKLLIQFQNNGVVDDSQLPKDRFSAERLKGVDSTLKIQPAKLEDSAVYLCASSLVRGSGNTIYFGEGSWLTVV.

This clone was observed a few times. V usage is TRBV28 and J usage is TRBJ2-5, with TRBD1 matching over 10 bases. Losses at the gene ends were 3 bases for V and 5 bases for J; bases not matched to a gene: 6. CDR1 and CDR2 (germline): MDHEN, SYDVKM. The CDR3 is 15 residues long. The CDR3 DNA sequence: TGTGCCAGCAGTTTGACAGGGGGCGTCTCGGAGACCCAGTACTTC. Translation gives CASSLTGGVSETQYF.

This chain joins TRBV4-3 and TRBJ2-3; tentatively, D is TRBD2 (5 bases). V gave up 0 bases and J gave up 1 base, with 8 bases separating them. CDR1 and CDR2 (germline): LGHNA, YSLEER. The CDR3 sequence is 15 residues long. The CDR3 protein is CASSQDLAGTDTQYF. CDR3 nucleotide sequence: TGCGCCAGCAGCCAAGATCTAGCTGGCACAGATACGCAGTATTTT.

The V gene is TRBV4-3, the J gene TRBJ2-5, with TRBD2 matching 8 bases. In germline, CDR1 is LGHNA, CDR2 YSLEER. V lost 0 bases to trimming and J lost 4 bases; unmatched junction nucleotides: 10. This CDR3 contains 17 residues. The CDR3 protein is CASSQEPPSGSGETQYF. The CDR3 DNA is TGCGCCAGCAGCCAAGAACCCCCCAGCGGGAGTGGAGAGACCCAGTACTTC.

The chain joins TRBV7-9 to TRBJ2-3, with TRBD2 identical over 12 bases. From germline, CDR1 is SEHNR and CDR2 FQNEAQ (reference sequence). The length of the CDR3 is 16 residues. Losses at the gene ends were 5 bases for V and 2 bases for J; bases not matched to a gene: 5. For the CDR3, the DNA is TGTGCCAGCAGCCCGGGACTAGCGGGCGTCACAGATACGCAGTATTTT. This sequence encodes CASSPGLAGVTDTQYF.

The chain employs TRBV19 and TRBJ1-3; D may be TRBD1 (5 bases). This CDR3 has 14 residues. The V gene's germline CDR1 is LNHDA and CDR2 SQIVND (reference sequence). V lost 6 bases and J lost 5, with 14 bases in between. The CDR3 DNA sequence: TGTGCCAGTAGACATCAGGGCGAAAGAAACACCATATATTTT. It is translated as CASRHQGERNTIYF.

The chain has TRBV6-5 and TRBJ2-5, with 7 positions matching TRBD2. The V gene's germline CDR1 is MNHEY and CDR2 SVGAGI. V lost 2 bases, J lost 11 bases, and 14 bases stayed unmatched. This CDR3 spans 15 amino acids. CDR3 sequence reads: CASSYDPSGPMGQYF. CDR3 sequence (DNA): TGTGCCAGCAGTTACGATCCTAGCGGACCCATGGGGCAGTACTTC.

This clone has more than one count but fewer than ten. V gene TRBV11-2 combines with J gene TRBJ2-7, with 11 bases matching TRBD2. CDR3 length: 15 amino acids. The V and J ends lost 5 bases and 12 bases, in that order; junction bases with no gene match: 15. Looked up from germline, CDR1 is SGHAT and CDR2 is FQNNGV. CDR3 in DNA: TGTGCCAGCAGCCCTGAACTAGCGGGAGAGGGGGTGGGGTACTTC. Protein: CASSPELAGEGVGYF.

The rearrangement joins TRBV30 to TRBJ2-7, with TRBD1 identical over 9 bases. Losses at the gene ends were 1 base for V and 3 bases for J; bases not matched to a gene: 16. The CDR3 covers 18 residues. Germline CDR1 is GTSNPN and CDR2 is SVGIG (reference sequence). In DNA, the CDR3 is TGTGCCTGGAGTGCGGGAGACAGGGGGGGAGCCGGACACTACGAGCAGTACTTC. Amino acids: CAWSAGDRGGAGHYEQYF. Full variable domain (rest looked up from reference TRBV30 and TRBJ2-7): SQTIHQWPATLVQPVGSPLSLECTVEGTSNPNLYWYRQAAGRGLQLLFYSVGIGQISSEVPQNLSASRPQDRQFILSSKKLLLSDSGFYLCAWSAGDRGGAGHYEQYFGPGTRLTVT.

The genes are TRBV29-1 and TRBJ2-3; TRBD2 agrees at 12 bases. The CDR3 loop spans 14 amino acids. Trimming took 4 bases from V and 1 from J; bases not matched to a gene: 0. Germline CDR1 and CDR2: SQVTM and ANQGSEA. The CDR3 spells CSVGLAGGTDTQYF. The CDR3 DNA follows: TGCAGCGTTGGACTAGCGGGAGGCACAGATACGCAGTATTTT.

This chain uses TRBV2 with TRBJ1-1; D might be TRBD1 (5 bases). The CDR3 loop spans 16 amino acids. Germline assignment: CDR1 SNHLY and CDR2 FYNNEI. Trimming shortened V by 3 bases and J by 0 bases, and 14 bases separated the two germline ends. This CDR3 reads CASSEVRQGMNTEAFF. The CDR3 DNA follows: TGTGCCAGCAGTGAGGTTCGGCAGGGAATGAACACTGAAGCTTTCTTT.

The genes are TRBV6-5 and TRBJ1-3; D unclear. Germline CDR1 and CDR2: MNHEY and SVGAGI. V gave up 2 bases and J gave up 2 bases, with 10 bases separating them. This CDR3 is 15 amino acids long. CDR3 sequence reads: CASSYANLPGNTIYF. The DNA for the CDR3 is TGTGCCAGCAGTTACGCTAACCTCCCTGGAAACACCATATATTTT.